This T cell receptor (beta chain) appears in the sequencing data of a study of T cells in Graves' hyperthyroidism and ophthalmopathy. Turning to the study itself: Staff took peripheral blood when the initial diagnosis was made, before any treatment began.

When ophthalmopathy did not progress within 18 months, Graves' hyperthyroidism was considered stable. It was uncontrolled infection, other autoimmune disease, pregnancy or lactation that excluded patients. Overall study findings and caveats: The model identified upcoming ophthalmopathy a median approximately six months ahead of onset.

TCR beta CDR3 region amplification was performed from RNA transcripts. In the first-round RT-PCR of the TCR CDR3, the HTBI primer set was used. A single record per CDR3 protein comes from TCRdb applying MiXCR to the multiplex PCR reads. The sample lists under 550,000 distinct CDR3 sequences, around 13% occurring once. This clonotype came up many times. Its antigen remains unidentified. This TCR was recovered from a woman under 30 with Graves' hyperthyroidism. Sequences were obtained from blood.

CDR3 bases: TGTGCCAGCAGCCTAGACTCCAACAATGAAAAACTGTTTTTT. It specifies CASSLDSNNEKLFF. V usage is TRBV7-9 and J usage is TRBJ1-4, with no clear D. Trimming cost V 5 bases and J 5 bases, with 12 bases left between them. In germline, CDR1 is SEHNR, CDR2 FQNEAQ (reference sequence). The CDR3 contains 14 residues.